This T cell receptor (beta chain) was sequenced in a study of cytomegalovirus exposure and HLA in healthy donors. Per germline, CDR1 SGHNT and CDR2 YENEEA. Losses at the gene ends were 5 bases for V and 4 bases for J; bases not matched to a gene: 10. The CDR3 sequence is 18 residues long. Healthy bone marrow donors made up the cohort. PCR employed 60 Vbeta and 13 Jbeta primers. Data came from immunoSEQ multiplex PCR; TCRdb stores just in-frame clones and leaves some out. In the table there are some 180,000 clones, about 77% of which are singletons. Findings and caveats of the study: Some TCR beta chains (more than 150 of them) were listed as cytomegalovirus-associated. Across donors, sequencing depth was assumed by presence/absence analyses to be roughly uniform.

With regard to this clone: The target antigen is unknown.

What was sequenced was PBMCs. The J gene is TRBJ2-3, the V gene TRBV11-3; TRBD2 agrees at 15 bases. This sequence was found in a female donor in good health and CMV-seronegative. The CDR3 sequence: CASSSPGTSGGFSDTQYF. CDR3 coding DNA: TGTGCCAGCAGCAGTCCCGGGACTAGCGGGGGGTTTTCAGATACGCAGTATTTT.